Below, 5 T cell receptor beta chains from the same sample are listed, as sequenced in a study of PD-1 blockade in classical Hodgkin lymphoma. Clones were sequenced by immunoSEQ multiplex PCR, and TCRdb holds only the in-frame ones, with some missing. Among about 46,000 clones listed, roughly 80% were seen once. Each patient's relapse followed autologous stem cell transplantation, and brentuximab vedotin exposure varied. The sequencing here drew on peripheral blood mononuclear cells (PBMCs), taken before the second cycle of nivolumab. Receptor source: a human donor with classical Hodgkin lymphoma.

For this clone: Distinct nucleotide sequences in the sample also encode this CDR3. The chain couples TRBV9 to TRBJ1-1; D not certain. This CDR3 is built from 14 residues. Between the trimmed V and J ends, which lost 0 bases and 0 bases, there was a span of 6 bases. CDR1 and CDR2 from the germline V gene are SGDLS and YYNGEE. Here the CDR3 DNA reads TGTGCCAGCAGCGTAGACTCGGTGAACACTGAAGCTTTCTTT. Protein sequence: CASSVDSVNTEAFF.

V is TRBV7-2 and J is TRBJ1-5; no clear D gene. The V gene lost 2 bases and the J gene lost 3 bases, with 11 bases spanning the gap. Germline values: CDR1 SGHTA, CDR2 FQGNSA. The length of the CDR3 is 15 residues. CDR3 nucleotides: TGTGCCAGCAGCTTACATTCGGGAAACAATCAGCCCCAGCATTTT. This translates into CASSLHSGNNQPQHF.

J is TRBJ2-1 and V is TRBV5-1; 8 bases match TRBD1. Germline-derived CDR1 and CDR2 are SGHRS and YFSETQ. V lost 4 bases to trimming and J lost 9 bases; unmatched junction nucleotides: 9. The CDR3 runs to 14 residues. CDR3 sequence (DNA): TGCGCCAGCAGCCCTCTCCAGGGGGCGGGTGAGCAGTTCTTC. Translation gives CASSPLQGAGEQFF.

Only one count was recorded for this clone. The gene calls are TRBV29-1 and TRBJ1-2, with 7 bases lining up with TRBD1. CDR1 and CDR2 (germline): SQVTM, ANQGSEA. The CDR3 has 13 residues. V shed 5 bases, J shed 4 bases, and the junction held 7 bases outside the gene matches. The CDR3 spells CSVSTGLGYGYTF. The CDR3 region has the DNA TGCAGCGTTTCGACAGGGTTAGGCTATGGCTACACCTTC.

This clone has just a few counts. The chain links TRBV6-6 to TRBJ2-2, with TRBD2 as a possible D gene (5 bases). CDR3 size: 14 residues. V lost 8 bases and J lost 2, with 12 bases in between. Germline CDR1 MNHNY, CDR2 SVGAGI (reference sequence). The CDR3 DNA reads as TGTGCCAGCTCCTCTAGCTCTAACACCGGGGAGCTGTTTTTT. Translating it yields CASSSSSNTGELFF.